This TCR beta chain originates from a study of blood T cells in healthy people across ages. Study results and limitations: The diversity estimates, figures obtained from one million T cells, were considered underestimates. Higher naive T cell percentage went strongly together with higher TCR beta diversity.

Points on this clonotype: What it binds is unknown.

Healthy Caucasian individuals from Russia aged roughly 6 to 100 were enrolled as donors. In each sample, at least 6 million PBMCs were isolated. Germline CDR1 DFQATT, CDR2 SNEGSKA (reference sequence). The CDR3 has 16 residues. Trimming pared 0 bases from V and 0 bases from J, leaving 14 bases between. Then a second PCR, running roughly 7 to 11 cycles, was carried out with a sample-barcoded 5' primer and a J-beta primer mix. TCRdb reprocessed the 5' RACE reads via MiXCR and lists one record per CDR3 protein. Here the sample spans roughly 860,000 distinct CDR3 sequences, about 59% being singletons. The gene calls are TRBV20-1 and TRBJ1-2; no definite D call. The receptor comes from a man aged 25 to 40 in good health. The sequencing sample was made of blood. The CDR3 here is CSAREDGSLANYGYTF. For the CDR3, the DNA is TGCAGTGCTAGAGAGGACGGCTCCTTAGCTAACTATGGCTACACCTTC.